This T cell receptor beta chain was found in a study of T cell responses to AZD1222 COVID-19 vaccine. The ends lost 4 bases at V and 3 bases at J; junction bases unmatched: 15. Germline V gene sequence: CDR1 SGHVS, CDR2 FNYEAQ. This CDR3 comprises 20 residues. Some clones are missing from TCRdb's copy, which holds only in-frame ones; the method was immunoSEQ multiplex PCR. This sample carries tens of thousands of clones, approximately 80% of them seen once, and the ten largest clones take about 14%. Sequencing used peripheral blood, obtained 28 days after the second AZD1222 dose. The chain uses TRBV7-6 and TRBJ2-2; 12 bases agree with TRBD2. The receptor comes from an adult who received the AZD1222 COVID-19 vaccine. The CDR3 DNA sequence: TGTGCCAGCAGCTCTACTCCGGGTCTAGCGGGGGGGCATGACACCGGGGAGCTGTTTTTT. It is translated as CASSSTPGLAGGHDTGELFF.